This TCR beta chain was observed in a study of T cells after posttransplantation cyclophosphamide. Study-wide results and caveats: TRB clonality was highly associated with recipient CMV seropositivity and reactivation. Skin or GI-infiltrating T cells shared few TRB sequences with blood.

Sequenced by immunoSEQ multiplex PCR; TCRdb stores in-frame clones only, minus some. The sample has some 22,000 clones; 86% are singletons. This clone was observed a few times. Its antigen is not known. V was trimmed by 5 bases and J by 7 bases, leaving 20 bases between them. The CDR3 length is 15 residues. Germline V gene lookup returns CDR1 MNHNS and CDR2 SASEGT. The clonotype comes from a woman aged 55-75 years with a blood cancer, CMV-positive, and with a related stem cell donor. The chain employs TRBV6-1 and TRBJ1-2; tentative D call: TRBD1 (6 bases). The specimen sequenced was PBMCs. The CDR3 DNA reads as TGTGCCAGCAGTCCCGAATTTCGGACAGCTGTTGGCTACACCTTC. Its protein is CASSPEFRTAVGYTF.